Presented here are 10 T cell receptor beta chains from one specimen sequenced in a study of blood T cell repertoires in COVID-19. The repertoire was sequenced with immunoSEQ multiplex PCR; TCRdb's copy has only in-frame clones and lacks some. The sample yields fewer than 70,000 clones, 75% to 85% seen once. Material: peripheral blood. The receptors were gathered from a man in his fifties with acute or convalescent COVID-19.

The gene calls are TRBV28 and TRBJ1-4; D may be TRBD1 (5 bases). CDR3 length: 13 amino acids. CDR1 MDHEN and CDR2 SYDVKM come from the germline V gene. Trimming removed 7 bases from V and 8 bases from J, with 14 bases in between. In DNA form, the CDR3 reads TGTGCCAGCACTCTCGGGGGTGGGGAAAAACTGTTTTTT. It specifies CASTLGGGEKLFF.

This chain joins TRBV2 and TRBJ1-1, with D perhaps TRBD1 (6 bases). The CDR3 contains 16 residues. Germline-derived CDR1 and CDR2 are SNHLY and FYNNEI. The V gene lost 3 bases and the J gene lost 1 base, with 15 bases spanning the gap. The chain's CDR3 is CASSEYAGDSNTEAFF. The CDR3 bases are TGTGCCAGCAGTGAGTACGCAGGGGATTCGAACACTGAAGCTTTCTTT.

The rearrangement joins TRBV11-2 to TRBJ2-3; TRBD2 might be the D (6 bases). V lost 2 bases and J lost 11, with 23 bases in between. Germline V gives CDR1 SGHAT, CDR2 FQNNGV. The CDR3 length is 16 residues. Written as DNA, the CDR3 is TGTGCCAGCAGCTTAACATACGGGGGTCCCCTATACGAGCAGTATTTT. This encodes CASSLTYGGPLYEQYF.

The chain carries TRBV5-6 and TRBJ1-4; 7 positions agree with TRBD1. With V trimmed by 4 bases and J by 10 bases, 4 bases remained unmatched. The CDR3 has 12 amino acids. Germline V gives CDR1 SGHDT, CDR2 YYEEEE. CDR3 region: CASSTRQGKLFF. In nucleotides, the CDR3 is TGTGCCAGCAGCACCCGACAGGGAAAACTGTTTTTT.

The V call is TRBV9, the J call TRBJ1-1; tentative D call: TRBD1 (5 bases). Trimming removed 3 bases from V and 5 bases from J, with 11 bases in between. Germline V gives CDR1 SGDLS, CDR2 YYNGEE. The CDR3 consists of 13 residues. The CDR3 spells CASSEDTLTEAFF. The CDR3, as DNA: TGTGCCAGCAGCGAGGACACTCTGACTGAAGCTTTCTTT.

The V and J genes are TRBV25-1 and TRBJ2-2, with TRBD1 matching 8 bases. The CDR3 totals 14 residues. CDR1 and CDR2 (germline): MGHDK, SYGVNS. J was trimmed by 4 bases and V by 7 bases; bases with no gene match: 5. CDR3 loop: CASKRTGRTGELFF. CDR3 in DNA: TGTGCCAGCAAACGGACAGGGCGCACCGGGGAGCTGTTTTTT.

This chain links TRBV5-1 with TRBJ2-3; D is perhaps TRBD2 (5 bases). The CDR3 has 16 residues. Trimming pared 5 bases from V and 0 bases from J, leaving 16 bases between. Germline CDR1 and CDR2: SGHRS and YFSETQ. In DNA form, the CDR3 reads TGCGCCAGCAGAAGAGGGTGGGCGTCTAGCACAGATACGCAGTATTTT. Protein sequence: CASRRGWASSTDTQYF.

V usage is TRBV14 and J usage is TRBJ2-1; 7 bases are a match to TRBD2. J was trimmed by 4 bases and V by 7 bases; bases with no gene match: 13. This CDR3 is 16 amino acids long. Germline CDR1 and CDR2: SGHDN and FVKESK. As DNA, the CDR3 is TGTGCCAGCATGGCTGCCGGGACCGGGGGGTACAATGAGCAGTTCTTC. Protein sequence: CASMAAGTGGYNEQFF.

The V gene is TRBV29-1, the J gene TRBJ1-1, with D tentatively TRBD1 (5 bases). Germline V gene lookup returns CDR1 SQVTM and CDR2 ANQGSEA. The CDR3 runs 13 residues. V lost 0 bases, J lost 7 bases, and 12 bases lay in between. The CDR3 spells CSVEESQGGEAFF. The CDR3 DNA sequence: TGCAGCGTTGAAGAATCCCAGGGTGGTGAAGCTTTCTTT. Complete variable domain (other parts from reference TRBV29-1 and TRBJ1-1): SAVISQKPSRDICQRGTSLTIQCQVDSQVTMMFWYRQQPGQSLTLIATANQGSEATYESGFVIDKFPISRPNLTFSTLTVSNMSPEDSSIYLCSVEESQGGEAFFGQGTRLTVV.

The sample holds one count of this clone. The chain's CDR3 is CASSLGADLTDTQYF. The CDR3 DNA follows: TGTGCCAGCAGCTTAGGGGCAGACCTCACAGATACGCAGTATTTT. The chain combines TRBV7-3 with TRBJ2-3, with D perhaps TRBD1 (5 bases). The CDR3 runs to 15 residues. The V end was cut by 2 bases, the J end by 2 bases, with 11 bases between. Germline V lookup: CDR1 SGHTA, CDR2 FQGTGA.